This is a list of T cell receptor beta chains from one sample in a study of T cell responses to AZD1222 COVID-19 vaccine. Sequenced by immunoSEQ multiplex PCR; TCRdb stores in-frame clones only, minus some. Among 130,000 or so clones listed, more than 85% were seen once. The sequenced sample was peripheral blood, obtained on day 0 of MenACWY control vaccination. The receptors come from an adult in good health. Each CDR3 is given with its conserved first and last residue. A D gene is named only where the DNA matches it firmly.

D gene	V gene	J gene	CDR3 DNA	CDR3 protein
TRBD2	TRBV5-4	TRBJ2-1	TGTGCCAGCAGCCCAGGGACGCGGGGGGCCTTCAATGAGCAGTTCTTC	CASSPGTRGAFNEQFF
TRBD2	TRBV4-1	TRBJ2-1	TGCGCCAGCAGCCAAGAGGGACTAGTTACCTACAATGAGCAGTTCTTC	CASSQEGLVTYNEQFF
.	TRBV7-3	TRBJ2-2	TGTGCCAGCCGGACAGGGAGGGCCCCCGGGGAGCTGTTTTTT	CASRTGRAPGELFF
TRBD1	TRBV3-1/TRBV3-2	TRBJ1-1	TGTGCCAGCAGACGGACAGGGGTTGGCACTGAAGCTTTCTTT	CASRRTGVGTEAFF
TRBD2	TRBV19	TRBJ2-1	TGTGCCAGTAAAGGACTAGCGGGACCCTACAATGAGCAGTTCTTC	CASKGLAGPYNEQFF
.	TRBV4-3	TRBJ1-2	TGCGCCAGCAGCCAAGATATCGGGAATGGCTACACCTTC	CASSQDIGNGYTF
.	TRBV18	TRBJ1-1	TGTGCCAGCTCACCGGCGTCGCGGGGGCGGACTGAAGCTTTCTTT	CASSPASRGRTEAFF
.	TRBV5-1	TRBJ1-1	TGCGCCAGCAGCTTGGCGGGAGCGACGACTGAAGCTTTCTTT	CASSLAGATTEAFF
TRBD1	TRBV27	TRBJ1-4	TGTGCCAGCAGGCCCAGGGGGGGGACTAATGAAAAACTGTTTTTT	CASRPRGGTNEKLFF
.	TRBV5-4	TRBJ1-6	TGTGCCAGCAGCTTGGGGGGGAACTCACCCCTCCACTTT	CASSLGGNSPLHF
.	TRBV9	TRBJ2-3	TGTGCCAGCAGCGTTTCGACAGATACGCAGTATTTT	CASSVSTDTQYF
TRBD2	TRBV5-1	TRBJ2-1	TGCGCCAGCAGCCTAGGTCTACTAGCGGACTCCTACAATGAGCAGTTCTTC	CASSLGLLADSYNEQFF
TRBD1	TRBV5-1	TRBJ1-1	TGCGCCAGTTCCAAACTGGTCGGGACAGGGGGCGGTATCTCCACTGAAGCTTTCTTT	CASSKLVGTGGGISTEAFF